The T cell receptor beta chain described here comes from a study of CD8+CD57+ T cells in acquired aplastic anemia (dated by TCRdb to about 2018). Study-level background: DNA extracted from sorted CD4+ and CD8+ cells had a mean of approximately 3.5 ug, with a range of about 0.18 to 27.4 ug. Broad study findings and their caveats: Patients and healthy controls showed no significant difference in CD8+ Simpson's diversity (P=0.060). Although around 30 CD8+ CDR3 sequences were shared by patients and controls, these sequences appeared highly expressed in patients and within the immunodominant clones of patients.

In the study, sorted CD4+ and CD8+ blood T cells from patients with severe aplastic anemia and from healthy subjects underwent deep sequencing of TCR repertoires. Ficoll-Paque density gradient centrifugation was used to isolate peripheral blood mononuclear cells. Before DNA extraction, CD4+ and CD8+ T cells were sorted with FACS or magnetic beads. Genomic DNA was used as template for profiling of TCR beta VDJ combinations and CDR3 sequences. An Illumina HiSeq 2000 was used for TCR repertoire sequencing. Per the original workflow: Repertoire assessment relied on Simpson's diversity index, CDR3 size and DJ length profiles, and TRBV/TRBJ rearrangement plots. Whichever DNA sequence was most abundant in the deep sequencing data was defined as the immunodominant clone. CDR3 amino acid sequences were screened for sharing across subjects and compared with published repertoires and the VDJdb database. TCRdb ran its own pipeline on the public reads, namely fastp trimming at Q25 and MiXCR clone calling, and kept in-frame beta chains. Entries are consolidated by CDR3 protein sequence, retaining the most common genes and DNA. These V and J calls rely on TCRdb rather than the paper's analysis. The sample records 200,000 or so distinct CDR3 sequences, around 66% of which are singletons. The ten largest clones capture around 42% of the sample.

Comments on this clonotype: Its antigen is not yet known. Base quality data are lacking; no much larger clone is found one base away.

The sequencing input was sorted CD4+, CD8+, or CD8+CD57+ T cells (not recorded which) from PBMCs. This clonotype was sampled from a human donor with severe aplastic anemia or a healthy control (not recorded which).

The CDR3 protein: CATSDNRGSDEQYF. The DNA sequence is TGTGCCACCAGTGATAACCGGGGATCGGACGAGCAGTACTTC. The chain is made from TRBV24-1 and TRBJ2-7; the D segment could be TRBD2, given 5 matching bases. A distance of 13 bases separates the germline ends of V and J, which lose 3 bases and 5 bases respectively. Including the terminal cysteine and phenylalanine, the CDR3 comprises 14 residues. Only the CDR3 DNA is retained, 42 bases long and in frame from the first base. CDR1 and CDR2 are read off the germline V gene as KGHDR and SFDVKD.